The 4 T cell receptor beta chains reported below all come from one sample, sequenced in a study of cytomegalovirus exposure and HLA in healthy donors. Amplification used 60 Vbeta primers and 13 Jbeta primers. Clones were read by immunoSEQ multiplex PCR, and TCRdb kept only the in-frame ones, dropping some. This repertoire shows about 160,000 clones, roughly 85% found once; its top ten account for approximately 0.89%. Material: PBMCs. These receptors all come from a woman between 45 and 60 years old in good health and CMV-seropositive.

J is TRBJ2-1 and V is TRBV28; TRBD1 aligns across 10 bases. This CDR3 is built from 14 residues. Trimming at V came to 5 bases and at J to 5 bases, leaving 3 bases not matched to a gene. Looked up from germline, CDR1 is MDHEN and CDR2 is SYDVKM. This chain's CDR3 is CASSLTGGNNEQFF. CDR3 DNA: TGTGCCAGCAGTCTGACAGGGGGCAACAATGAGCAGTTCTTC.

This chain uses TRBV15 with TRBJ2-7; 7 bases line up with TRBD2. The germline V gene has CDR1 LNHNV and CDR2 YYDKDF (reference sequence). CDR3 length equals 17 residues. V was pared by 0 bases and J by 0 bases, with 8 bases of the junction left unmatched. In DNA, the CDR3 is TGTGCCACCAGCAGAGAGGTCTGGCGGGAGCGCTCCTACGAGCAGTACTTC. Amino acid sequence: CATSREVWRERSYEQYF. Combining the CDR3 with reference TRBV15 and TRBJ2-7 gives the whole variable domain DAMVIQNPRYQVTQFGKPVTLSCSQTLNHNVMYWYQQKSSQAPKLLFHYYDKDFNNEADTPDNFQSRRPNTSFCFLDIRSPGLGDTAMYLCATSREVWRERSYEQYFGPGTRLTVT.

This clone was counted between two and nine times. The V gene is TRBV27, the J gene TRBJ1-1, with TRBD1 matching over 8 bases. The CDR3 is 15 amino acids. V was pared by 4 bases and J by 2 bases, with 6 bases of the junction left unmatched. Germline CDR1 is MNHEY and CDR2 is SMNVEV (reference sequence). The CDR3 protein is CASSSGGAENTEAFF. Written as DNA, the CDR3 is TGTGCCAGCAGTTCAGGGGGCGCCGAAAACACTGAAGCTTTCTTT.

This chain connects TRBV7-9 to TRBJ1-2; 7 bases are shared with TRBD1. V lost 1 base, J lost 5 bases, and 10 bases stayed unmatched. This CDR3 has 16 residues. Germline loops: CDR1 SEHNR, CDR2 FQNEAQ (reference sequence). CDR3 DNA sequence: TGTGCCAGCAGCTTAGGTCAGGGGGACAGAAAATATGGCTACACCTTC. This encodes CASSLGQGDRKYGYTF.